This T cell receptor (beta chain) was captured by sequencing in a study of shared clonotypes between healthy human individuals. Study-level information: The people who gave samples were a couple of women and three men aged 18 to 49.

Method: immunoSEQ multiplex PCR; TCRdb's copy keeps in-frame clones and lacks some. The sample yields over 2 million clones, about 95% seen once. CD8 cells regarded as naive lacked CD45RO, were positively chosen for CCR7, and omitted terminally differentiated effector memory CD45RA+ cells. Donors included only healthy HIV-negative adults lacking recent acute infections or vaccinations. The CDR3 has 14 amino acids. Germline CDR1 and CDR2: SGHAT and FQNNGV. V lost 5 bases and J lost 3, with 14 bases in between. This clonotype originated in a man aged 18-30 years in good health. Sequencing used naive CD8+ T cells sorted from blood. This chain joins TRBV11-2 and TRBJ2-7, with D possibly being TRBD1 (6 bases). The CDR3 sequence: CASSAGDMYYEQYF. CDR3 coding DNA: TGTGCCAGCAGCGCAGGGGACATGTACTACGAGCAGTACTTC.